This T cell receptor beta chain emerged from a study of CD8+ T cells in alopecia areata. With regard to this clone: Within the sample, other DNA sequences also encode this same CDR3.

RNA was isolated and reverse transcribed to cDNA, the sequencing template. Some clones are missing from TCRdb's copy, which holds only in-frame ones; the method was immunoSEQ multiplex PCR. The profile shows roughly 100,000 clones, approximately 52% of them singletons. The V and J ends lost 5 bases and 4 bases respectively, with 3 bases between them. The CDR3 covers 11 residues. Per germline, CDR1 LNHDA and CDR2 SQIVND (reference sequence). V is TRBV19 and J is TRBJ2-1; the D is unclear. Sequenced: CD4+ T cells sorted from blood. The receptor was isolated from a human donor in good health. CDR3: CASSSYNEQFF. CDR3 bases: TGTGCCAGTAGTTCTTACAATGAGCAGTTCTTC.